These 30 T cell receptor beta chains share one sample of origin, sequenced in a study of identical twins. One entry per CDR3 protein, called by TCRdb with MiXCR from the 5' RACE reads. Among some 300,000 distinct CDR3 sequences listed, 9% to 15% were seen once. This sample also appeared in a second study, on yellow fever vaccine responses in identical twins.

The sequenced sample consisted of CD8+ T cells sorted from blood. The receptors originated from a woman between 18 and 29 years old in good health.

This clonotype was observed a single time. V gene TRBV13 combines with J gene TRBJ2-5, with D possibly TRBD1 on 6 matching bases. The CDR3 is 16 amino acids. Trimming left V 2 bases short and J 1 base short, with 14 bases between. The germline V gene has CDR1 PRHDT and CDR2 FYEKMQ (reference sequence). This chain's CDR3 is CASSLSPQGSQETQYF. The CDR3, as DNA: TGTGCCAGCAGCTTATCTCCCCAGGGGAGCCAAGAGACCCAGTACTTC.

This clonotype was seen many times. V gene TRBV3-1 combines with J gene TRBJ2-7; 12 bases are shared with TRBD2. Germline V gene sequence: CDR1 LGHDT, CDR2 YNNKEL (reference sequence). CDR3 length: 16 amino acids. V was pared by 3 bases and J by 2 bases, with 5 bases of the junction left unmatched. The CDR3 nucleotides read TGTGCCAGCAGCCACTGGACTAGCGGGACCCCCTACGAGCAGTACTTC. Its protein product is CASSHWTSGTPYEQYF.

This clonotype was counted at least ten times. V usage is TRBV11-2 and J usage is TRBJ2-1, with D uncertain. With 1 base removed from V and 0 bases from J, the gap between germline ends came to 13 bases. The CDR3 consists of 17 residues. Looked up from germline, CDR1 is SGHAT and CDR2 is FQNNGV. CDR3 in amino acids: CASSLGMGLSSYNEQFF. The CDR3 DNA reads as TGTGCCAGCAGCTTAGGGATGGGATTGAGCTCCTACAATGAGCAGTTCTTC. The variable domain in full, with the rest retrieved from reference TRBV11-2 and TRBJ2-1, is EAGVAQSPRYKIIEKRQSVAFWCNPISGHATLYWYQQILGQGPKLLIQFQNNGVVDDSQLPKDRFSAERLKGVDSTLKIQPAKLEDSAVYLCASSLGMGLSSYNEQFFGPGTRLTVL.

In this sample, this clonotype turned up a few times. The junction departs from germline at one end; a sequencing error may be responsible. The rearrangement uses TRBV3-1 and TRBJ1-5; 10 positions match TRBD1. Germline V gene sequence: CDR1 LGHDT, CDR2 YNNKEL (reference sequence). CDR3 length: 14 residues. CDR3 sequence (DNA): TGTGCCAGCAGCTTGACAGGGGGCAAACAGCCCCAGCATTTT. It yields the protein CASSLTGGKQPQHF. Full variable domain (outside the CDR3, taken from reference TRBV3-1 and TRBJ1-5): DTAVSQTPKYLVTQMGNDKSIKCEQNLGHDTMYWYKQDSKKFLKIMFSYNNKELIINETVPNRFSPKSPDKAHLNLHINSLELGDSAVYFCASSLTGGKQPQHFGDGTRLSIL.

This clonotype was counted only a few times. The CDR3 sequence is CASSLEGGTYEQYV. In DNA, the CDR3 is TGCGCCAGCAGCTTGGAAGGGGGGACCTACGAGCAGTACGTC. The chain carries TRBV5-1 and TRBJ2-7, with D possibly being TRBD1 or TRBD2 (6 bases each). Per germline, CDR1 SGHRS and CDR2 YFSETQ. This CDR3 has 14 residues. Trimming left V 0 bases short and J 2 bases short, with 9 bases between.

The J gene is TRBJ2-7, the V gene TRBV6-1; either TRBD1 or TRBD2 may fit D (5 bases each). V lost 6 bases to trimming and J lost 5 bases, with 17 bases between them. Looked up from germline, CDR1 is MNHNS and CDR2 is SASEGT. The CDR3 has 14 residues. The CDR3 nucleotides read TGTGCCAGCAGATCAGGGACCTTAGACCACGAGCAGTACTTC. Protein sequence: CASRSGTLDHEQYF.

This clonotype was found a few times. This chain joins TRBV4-1 and TRBJ2-5; 7 bases are a match to TRBD2. In germline, CDR1 is MGHRA, CDR2 YSYEKL. CDR3 size: 16 residues. The V gene end was trimmed by 2 bases and the J gene end by 0 bases; junction bases not matched to a gene: 6. CDR3: CASSQSPGTNQETQYF. As DNA, the CDR3 is TGCGCCAGCAGCCAATCCCCGGGGACTAACCAAGAGACCCAGTACTTC.

This clonotype was seen only a few times. The chain employs TRBV6-5 and TRBJ2-3; 9 bases map to TRBD2. V gave up 0 bases and J gave up 0 bases; unmatched junction bases: 7. The CDR3 sequence is 18 residues long. The germline V gene has CDR1 MNHEY and CDR2 SVGAGI. The CDR3 is CASSYSFLAGPSTDTQYF. CDR3 DNA: TGTGCCAGCAGTTACTCGTTTCTAGCGGGACCTAGCACAGATACGCAGTATTTT.

The genes are TRBV4-2 and TRBJ1-1; D is perhaps TRBD1 (5 bases). Germline V gene lookup returns CDR1 LGHNA and CDR2 YNFKEQ. The CDR3 has 17 amino acids. V was clipped by 4 bases and J by 3 bases, with 21 bases between them. The CDR3 protein is CASSPDRGGGWDTEAFF. The CDR3 coding sequence is TGTGCCAGCAGCCCTGACAGAGGTGGAGGTTGGGACACTGAAGCTTTCTTT.

The V and J genes are TRBV14 and TRBJ1-5, with no clear D. V was pared by 0 bases and J by 7 bases, with 7 bases between. Per germline, CDR1 SGHDN and CDR2 FVKESK. CDR3 length: 13 amino acids. The CDR3 loop reads CASSQDGLQPQHF. Here the CDR3 DNA reads TGTGCCAGCAGCCAAGACGGTTTACAGCCCCAGCATTTT.

As DNA, the CDR3 is TGTGCTACCGCCAGGAACGACTTCAACACCGGGGAGCTGTTTTTT. As protein: CATARNDFNTGELFF. The chain links TRBV6-1 to TRBJ2-2; D remains ambiguous. Germline V gene lookup returns CDR1 MNHNS and CDR2 SASEGT. The CDR3 spans 15 residues.

The sample holds a few counts of this clonotype. The rearrangement joins TRBV12-3 or TRBV12-4 to TRBJ2-1; TRBD1 might be the D (5 bases). V lost 7 bases to trimming and J lost 9 bases, with 16 bases between them. This CDR3 has 13 residues. CDR3 nucleotides: TGTGCCAGCACCGATTACACTCAGGGTGAGCAGTTCTTC. Its protein is CASTDYTQGEQFF.

This chain uses TRBV12-3 or TRBV12-4 with TRBJ1-5, with D hard to call. Trimming shortened V by 8 bases and J by 2 bases, and 7 bases separated the two germline ends. The CDR3 has 12 amino acids. For the CDR3, the DNA is TGTGCCAGCGGGAAGGGCAATCAGCCCCAGCATTTT. The encoded protein is CASGKGNQPQHF.

The J gene is TRBJ1-5, the V gene TRBV12-5, with 8 bases that match TRBD1. Germline V gene sequence: CDR1 LGHNT, CDR2 FRNRAP. This CDR3 comprises 19 residues. The junction had 14 bases not matched to a gene; V was cut back by 0 bases and J by 4 bases. The CDR3 here is CASGLVRRRGRICNQPQHF. The CDR3 DNA reads as TGTGCTAGTGGTTTGGTACGGCGCAGGGGGCGAATCTGTAATCAGCCCCAGCATTTT.

This clonotype was counted at least ten times. The chain carries TRBV6-1 and TRBJ2-5; no clear D gene. The CDR3 is 16 residues long. Germline V gene sequence: CDR1 MNHNS, CDR2 SASEGT. V lost 3 bases, J lost 0 bases, and 14 bases lay in between. The CDR3 DNA is TGTGCCAGCAGTGATCCGGTCCCAGGTAACCAAGAGACCCAGTACTTC. Amino acid sequence: CASSDPVPGNQETQYF.

This clonotype was counted between two and nine times. The chain uses TRBV2 and TRBJ1-5; TRBD1 might be the D (6 bases). The germline gives CDR1 SNHLY, CDR2 FYNNEI. This CDR3 contains 14 residues. Trimming left V 6 bases short and J 6 bases short, with 15 bases between. This chain's CDR3 is CASRDSGSFQPQHF. In nucleotides, the CDR3 is TGTGCCAGCAGGGACAGCGGTTCTTTTCAGCCCCAGCATTTT.

The chain joins TRBV2 to TRBJ2-7; D is perhaps TRBD2 (6 bases). The CDR3 runs to 14 residues. V was clipped by 4 bases and J by 5 bases, with 15 bases between them. Germline V gene data show CDR1 as SNHLY and CDR2 as FYNNEI. CDR3 nucleotides: TGTGCCAGCAGTGGGGAGGTAGGGGACGACGAGCAGTACTTC. Translated: CASSGEVGDDEQYF. The entire variable domain, with the rest obtained from reference TRBV2 and TRBJ2-7, is as follows: EPEVTQTPSHQVTQMGQEVILRCVPISNHLYFYWYRQILGQKVEFLVSFYNNEISEKSEIFDDQFSVERPDGSNFTLKIRSTKLEDSAMYFCASSGEVGDDEQYFGPGTRLTVT.

This clonotype was detected only a few times. The rearrangement uses TRBV20-1 and TRBJ2-7; 7 positions match TRBD1. The CDR3 loop spans 14 amino acids. The V segment lost 6 bases and the J segment 1 base; nucleotides outside the gene matches: 9. Germline CDR1 is DFQATT and CDR2 is SNEGSKA (reference sequence). CDR3 loop: CSAAGTENSYEQYV. Written as DNA, the CDR3 is TGCAGTGCCGCCGGGACAGAAAATTCCTACGAGCAGTACGTC.

In this sample, this clonotype turned up a few times. The V gene is TRBV5-6, the J gene TRBJ1-5; tentatively, D is TRBD1 (5 bases). The CDR3 extends over 15 amino acids. Deletions cut 0 bases from V and 7 bases from J, with 14 bases between. Germline values: CDR1 SGHDT, CDR2 YYEEEE. CDR3 coding DNA: TGTGCCAGCAGCTTGGCCGGGGGGGATAGGCAGCCCCAGCATTTT. Protein: CASSLAGGDRQPQHF.

This rearrangement joins TRBV9 to TRBJ1-1, with D perhaps matching TRBD1 (6 bases). CDR1 and CDR2 from the germline V gene are SGDLS and YYNGEE. The CDR3 extends over 14 amino acids. V lost 5 bases to trimming and J lost 0 bases, with 11 bases between them. CDR3: CASRPGQMNTEAFF. The CDR3 nucleotides are TGTGCCAGCAGGCCCGGACAGATGAACACTGAAGCTTTCTTT.

In this sample, this clonotype turned up many times. The J gene is TRBJ2-7, the V gene TRBV2; D is unresolved. CDR3 length: 15 residues. CDR1 is SNHLY, CDR2 FYNNEI, per germline. Trimming took off 0 bases at V and 2 bases at J, with 11 bases between the two ends. The CDR3 DNA is TGTGCCAGCAGTGAAGCAAGGCGGAGTACCTACGAGCAGTACGTC. Translating gives CASSEARRSTYEQYV.

This clonotype came up many times. In DNA form, the CDR3 reads TGTGCCAGCAGTGCCGGGACAGGGGAAGGTGGCTACACCTTC. Encoded protein: CASSAGTGEGGYTF. V usage is TRBV27 and J usage is TRBJ1-2, with 10 bases matching TRBD1. The ends lost 5 bases at V and 7 bases at J; junction bases unmatched: 7. Germline values: CDR1 MNHEY, CDR2 SMNVEV (reference sequence). CDR3 length equals 14 residues.

This clonotype showed up just a few times. This chain joins TRBV6-2 or TRBV6-3 and TRBJ2-3; 7 bases agree with TRBD2. CDR1 is MNHEY and CDR2 is SVGEGT in the germline V gene. Trimming took 6 bases from V and 0 from J; bases not matched to a gene: 6. The CDR3 totals 15 residues. CDR3 loop: CASRSGLGSTDTQYF. The DNA for the CDR3 is TGTGCCAGCAGGTCCGGACTAGGGAGCACAGATACGCAGTATTTT.

Only a few counts were recorded for this clonotype. This chain uses TRBV29-1 with TRBJ1-1; 9 bases line up with TRBD1. CDR3 length: 11 amino acids. Germline V gene lookup returns CDR1 SQVTM and CDR2 ANQGSEA. Trimming cost V 6 bases and J 7 bases; bases outside gene matches: 3. Here the CDR3 reads CSVDRGSEAFF. The DNA for the CDR3 is TGCAGCGTGGACAGGGGAAGTGAAGCTTTCTTT.

This clonotype was detected only once. A read error is possible here, since a much larger clone lies one base away. This chain connects TRBV4-1 to TRBJ2-7, with D hard to call. Germline loops: CDR1 MGHRA, CDR2 YSYEKL. The CDR3 contains 15 residues. Trimming cost V 4 bases and J 2 bases, with 15 bases left between them. As DNA, the CDR3 is TGCGCCAGCAGCCCGAACGGACCATTAACCTACGAGCAGTACTTC. It codes for CASSPNGPLTYEQYF.

This clonotype was counted only a few times. The chain has TRBV20-1 and TRBJ2-5; the D gene is possibly TRBD2 (7 bases). Germline V gene data show CDR1 as DFQATT and CDR2 as SNEGSKA (reference sequence). The V end lost 5 bases, the J end lost 4 bases, and 14 bases lay between the germline ends. This CDR3 is built from 13 residues. CDR3 sequence: CSAPRGAGETQYF. The CDR3 bases are TGCAGTGCTCCTCGGGGGGCGGGAGAGACCCAGTACTTC.

This clonotype was counted between two and nine times. The genes are TRBV6-4 and TRBJ1-1; TRBD1 is a possible D gene (5 bases). Looked up from germline, CDR1 is MRHNA and CDR2 is SNTAGT. The CDR3 consists of 13 residues. V was trimmed by 6 bases and J by 1 base, leaving 9 bases between them. The DNA of the CDR3 is TGTGCCAGCAGAGACAGACAGAACACTGAAGCTTTCTTT. Protein: CASRDRQNTEAFF.

The rearrangement joins TRBV29-1 to TRBJ2-2; unclear D gene. The CDR3 runs to 15 residues. V lost 3 bases, J lost 3 bases, and 14 bases lay in between. Germline V gene sequence: CDR1 SQVTM, CDR2 ANQGSEA. The CDR3 DNA reads TGCAGCGTTGATTCCAAAGGCAGCCACACCGGGGAGCTGTTTTTT. Its translation: CSVDSKGSHTGELFF.

The CDR3 region has the DNA TGCAGTGCTACTGAGGTGGGGGACTGGGGGGCAAGGCAGCCCCAGCATTTT. Its translation is CSATEVGDWGARQPQHF. The V gene is TRBV20-1, the J gene TRBJ1-5, with D perhaps TRBD1 (6 bases). Trimming removed 4 bases from V and 7 bases from J, with 26 bases in between. The CDR3 spans 17 residues. CDR1 is DFQATT and CDR2 is SNEGSKA in the germline V gene (reference sequence).

This clonotype occurred a few times. The CDR3 loop is CASSMFNEQFF. The DNA of the CDR3 is TGTGCCAGCAGCATGTTCAATGAGCAGTTCTTC. V gene TRBV7-2 combines with J gene TRBJ2-1, with D uncertain. The CDR3 consists of 11 residues. From germline, CDR1 is SGHTA and CDR2 FQGNSA. The V end was cut by 5 bases, the J end by 6 bases, with 5 bases between.